This T cell receptor beta chain was identified during a study of cytomegalovirus exposure and HLA in healthy donors. The PCR was carried out with 60 Vbeta primers and 13 Jbeta primers. Sequencing was performed with immunoSEQ multiplex PCR; in TCRdb, only in-frame clones are kept and a portion is missing. The sample shows around 150,000 clones, about four fifths of them seen only once. CDR1 MNHNS and CDR2 SASEGT come from the germline V gene. The ends were cut back, 2 bases at V and 0 bases at J, with 14 bases in the middle. The CDR3 contains 17 residues. This clone has just a few counts. Antigen specificity is unknown. Study observations and caveats: Beyond CMV serostatus, there was no information to go on about immune exposure. There were several of the most significant clusters that appeared linked to common viral pathogens in a later analysis.

V usage is TRBV6-1 and J usage is TRBJ1-3, with D unclear. The sequence derives from a woman aged 40 to 49 in good health and CMV-seronegative. Material for sequencing was PBMCs. CDR3 loop: CASSERLSRISGNTIYF. In DNA form, the CDR3 reads TGTGCCAGCAGTGAAAGACTAAGCAGGATCTCTGGAAACACCATATATTTT.